This TCR beta chain was captured in a study of T cells in Graves' hyperthyroidism and ophthalmopathy. The CDR3 extends over 16 amino acids. The V end was cut by 0 bases, the J end by 2 bases, with 11 bases between. Germline CDR1 reads LGHNA; CDR2 reads YNFKEQ. The study left out patients who had uncontrolled infection, other autoimmune disease, pregnancy or lactation. Study-level findings and limits: Most clonotypes expanded in thyroid above 0.001 were likewise present in blood.

At least ten counts were recorded for this clonotype. Its antigen is still unknown. From RNA transcripts, TCR beta CDR3 regions were amplified. The HTBI primer set drove a first-round RT-PCR of the TCR CDR3. TCRdb passed the multiplex PCR reads through MiXCR, listing each CDR3 protein once. This sample has 550,000 to 700,000 distinct CDR3 sequences, with approximately 44% found just once. The TCR was taken from an adult woman with Graves' disease, either hyperthyroidism or ophthalmopathy (not recorded which). The chain carries TRBV4-2 and TRBJ1-5; unclear D gene. Sequences were obtained from peripheral blood or thyroid tissue (not recorded which). This chain's CDR3 is CASSQESGLGNQPQHF. The CDR3 DNA follows: TGTGCCAGCAGCCAAGAATCGGGTTTGGGCAATCAGCCCCAGCATTTT.